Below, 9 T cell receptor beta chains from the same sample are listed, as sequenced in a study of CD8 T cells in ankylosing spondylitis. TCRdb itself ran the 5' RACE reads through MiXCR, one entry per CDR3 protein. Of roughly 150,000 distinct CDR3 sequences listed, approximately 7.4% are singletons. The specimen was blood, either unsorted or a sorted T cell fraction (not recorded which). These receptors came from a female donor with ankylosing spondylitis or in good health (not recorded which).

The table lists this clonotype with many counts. The DNA for the CDR3 is TGCAGCGTTGAAGATGGTCGAGGAGGGCAAGAGACCCAGTACTTC. Translated: CSVEDGRGGQETQYF. J is TRBJ2-5 and V is TRBV29-1; D perhaps matches TRBD2 (6 bases). This CDR3 has 15 residues. Germline assignment: CDR1 SQVTM and CDR2 ANQGSEA. V was trimmed by 0 bases and J by 2 bases, leaving 13 bases between them.

The CDR3 sequence is CASSSGTARPDTQYF. In DNA, the CDR3 is TGCGCCAGCAGTTCCGGGACAGCCAGACCAGATACGCAGTATTTT. This chain links TRBV5-1 with TRBJ2-3, with 7 bases identical to TRBD1. In germline, CDR1 is SGHRS, CDR2 YFSETQ. J was trimmed by 4 bases and V by 5 bases; bases with no gene match: 10. The length of the CDR3 is 15 residues.

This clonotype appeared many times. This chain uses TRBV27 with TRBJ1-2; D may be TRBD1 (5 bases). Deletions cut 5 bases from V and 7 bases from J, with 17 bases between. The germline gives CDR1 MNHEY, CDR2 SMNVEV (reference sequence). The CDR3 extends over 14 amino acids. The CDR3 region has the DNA TGTGCCAGCAGTCCTAGTCGGGGGAGTAGTGGCTACACCTTC. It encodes CASSPSRGSSGYTF.

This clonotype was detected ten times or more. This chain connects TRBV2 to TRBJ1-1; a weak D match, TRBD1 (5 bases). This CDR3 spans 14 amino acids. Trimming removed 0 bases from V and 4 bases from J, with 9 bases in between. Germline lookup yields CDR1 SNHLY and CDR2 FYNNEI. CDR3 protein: CASSEARGGTEAFF. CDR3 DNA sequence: TGTGCCAGCAGTGAAGCAAGGGGCGGCACTGAAGCTTTCTTT.

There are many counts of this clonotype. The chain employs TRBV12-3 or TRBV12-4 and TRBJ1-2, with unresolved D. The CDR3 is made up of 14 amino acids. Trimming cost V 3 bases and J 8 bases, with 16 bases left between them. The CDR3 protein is CASSLAGVSVGYTF. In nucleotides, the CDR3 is TGTGCCAGCAGTTTGGCCGGGGTTAGTGTAGGCTACACCTTC.

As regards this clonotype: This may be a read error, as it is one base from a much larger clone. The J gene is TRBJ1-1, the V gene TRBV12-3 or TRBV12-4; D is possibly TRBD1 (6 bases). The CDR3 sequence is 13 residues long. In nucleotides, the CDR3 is TGTGCCAGCAGTTTCAGGGGTAGCACTGAAGCTTTGTTT. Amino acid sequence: CASSFRGSTEALF.

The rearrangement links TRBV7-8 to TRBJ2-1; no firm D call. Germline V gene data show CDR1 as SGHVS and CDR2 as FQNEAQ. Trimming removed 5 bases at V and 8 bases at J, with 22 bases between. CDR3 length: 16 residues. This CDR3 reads CASSPLYPESPHEQFF. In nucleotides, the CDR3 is TGTGCCAGCAGCCCGCTTTACCCTGAGTCGCCACATGAGCAGTTCTTC.

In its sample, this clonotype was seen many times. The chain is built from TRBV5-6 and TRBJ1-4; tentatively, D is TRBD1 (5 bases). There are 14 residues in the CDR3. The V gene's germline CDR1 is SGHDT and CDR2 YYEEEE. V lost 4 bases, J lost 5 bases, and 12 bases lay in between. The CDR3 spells CASSVRDGNEKLFF. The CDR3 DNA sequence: TGTGCCAGCAGCGTCCGGGACGGGAATGAAAAACTGTTTTTT.

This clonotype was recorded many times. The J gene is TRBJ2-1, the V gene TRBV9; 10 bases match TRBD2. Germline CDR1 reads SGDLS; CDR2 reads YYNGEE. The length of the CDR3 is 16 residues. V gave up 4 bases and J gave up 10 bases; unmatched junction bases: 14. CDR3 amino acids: CASSSSAGGPPEEQFF. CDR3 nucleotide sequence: TGTGCCAGCAGCTCCTCAGCGGGGGGGCCCCCCGAAGAGCAGTTCTTC.